The following is a T cell receptor beta chain sequence with its context. This CDR3 has 13 amino acids. V lost 2 bases and J lost 5, with 9 bases in between. Germline loops: CDR1 SGHTA, CDR2 FQGNSA. The data stem from a study of control samples from healthy donors and cancer patients. The protocol was immunoSEQ multiplex PCR, while the TCRdb copy is restricted to in-frame clones and leaves out a portion. This table holds approximately 180,000 clones, 94% found once. The origin of this receptor is a woman aged 18-29 years in good health. The sample taken for sequencing was blood. The chain has TRBV7-2 and TRBJ2-5; D is undetermined. The CDR3 DNA follows: TGTGCCAGCAGCTTACGGCGAGACGAGACCCAGTACTTC. This encodes CASSLRRDETQYF. Complete variable domain (other parts from reference TRBV7-2 and TRBJ2-5): GAGVSQSPSNKVTEKGKDVELRCDPISGHTALYWYRQSLGQGLEFLIYFQGNSAPDKSGLPSDRFSAERTGGSVSTLTIQRTQQEDSAVYLCASSLRRDETQYFGPGTRLLVL.